Detailed here is one TCR beta chain. What this receptor recognizes is not known. No much larger clone is present one base from it, and per-base qualities are unavailable. CDR3 length: 14 amino acids, cysteine to phenylalanine. CDR3 DNA only is kept here, 42 bases in frame from base 1. The V end loses 6 bases and the J end loses 4 bases, and a stretch of 15 bases separates them. CDR1 and CDR2 are read off the germline V gene as KGHSH and LQKENI. These data originate in a study of technical replicates of blood from several donors (dated 2017 in TCRdb). The library relied on the immunoSEQ multiplex PCR assay. Held by TCRdb, this immuneACCESS table contains in-frame sequences only and omits some clones. Under half of the omission traces to an unresolved V gene where checked; the cause of the rest is unknown. The sample records tens of thousands of clones, approximately 91% of which are singletons. Roughly 4.3% of the sample rests with the top ten.

The rearranged chain carries TRBV18 and TRBJ1-1, and perhaps TRBD1 as D gene, on 6 matching bases. This clonotype was obtained from a human donor in good health. Some clones in this sample may be carry-over from other donors' samples. Input material: PBMCs. The DNA is as follows: TGTGCCAGCTCGCCCAACAGGGAGAGCACTGAAGCTTTCTTT. Its coded protein is CASSPNRESTEAFF.